This T cell receptor beta chain was recorded in a study of cytomegalovirus exposure and HLA in healthy donors. In the PCR, 60 Vbeta and 13 Jbeta primers were used. Using immunoSEQ multiplex PCR, the repertoire was profiled, and TCRdb retains in-frame clones only, with some absent. The sample gives 220,000 or so clones, around four fifths of which show up once; 3.8% is in the top ten. The receptor comes from a male donor in good health and CMV-seronegative. Material: PBMCs.

In DNA form, the CDR3 reads TGTGCCAGCAGCTTAGGAGTAAACTACGAGCAGTACTTC. The encoded protein is CASSLGVNYEQYF. The chain recombines TRBV11-2 with TRBJ2-7; the D is unclear. Trimming left V 1 base short and J 3 bases short, with 7 bases between. The CDR3 loop spans 13 amino acids. The germline CDR1 and CDR2 sequences are SGHAT and FQNNGV.